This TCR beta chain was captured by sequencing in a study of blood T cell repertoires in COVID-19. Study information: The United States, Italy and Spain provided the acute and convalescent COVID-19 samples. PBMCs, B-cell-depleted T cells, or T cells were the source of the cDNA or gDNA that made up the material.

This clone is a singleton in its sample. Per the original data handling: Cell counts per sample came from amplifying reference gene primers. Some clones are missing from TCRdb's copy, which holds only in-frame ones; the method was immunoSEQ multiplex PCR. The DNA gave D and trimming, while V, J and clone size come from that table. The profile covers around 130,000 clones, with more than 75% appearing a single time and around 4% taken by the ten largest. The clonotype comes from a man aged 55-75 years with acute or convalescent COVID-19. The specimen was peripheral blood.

The CDR3 DNA reads TGTGCCAGCAGTTACTCGGCAGGGCCCTACGAGCAGTACTTC. Translation: CASSYSAGPYEQYF. The genes are TRBV6-5 and TRBJ2-7, with D possibly being TRBD1 (5 bases). From germline, CDR1 is MNHEY and CDR2 SVGAGI. Trimming shortened V by 0 bases and J by 2 bases, and 8 bases separated the two germline ends. This CDR3 is built from 14 residues.